The clone carrying this T cell receptor (beta chain) was detected ten times or more. Its antigen is currently unknown. Germline values: CDR1 SEHNR, CDR2 FQNEAQ (reference sequence). V was shortened by 5 bases and J by 6 bases, with 8 bases between the two germline ends. This CDR3 has 12 amino acids. The sample comes from a study of T cell repertoires in cytomegalovirus infection. In TCRdb, the reads were re-called with MiXCR into one record per CDR3 protein. In the table there are approximately 1,000,000 distinct CDR3 sequences, more than 25% of which are singletons. The chain recombines TRBV7-9 with TRBJ2-1; D is uncertain. This clonotype originated in a human donor in good health (CMV status not recorded). Some clones in this sample may be carry-over from other donors' samples. Material: cultured CD8+ T cells from PBMCs, obtained from culture after CMV antigen stimulation. Here the CDR3 DNA reads TGTGCCAGCAGCCACTTACTCAATGAGCAGTTCTTC. It specifies CASSHLLNEQFF.